The 17 T cell receptor beta chains given below trace back to one sample, sequenced in a study of prognosis after radiotherapy for stage I lung cancer. Amplification of TCR beta CDR3 from genomic DNA used two-round multiplex PCR. Round-one PCR had primers specific to each TRBV and TRBJ gene. TCRdb analysed the multiplex PCR reads with MiXCR anew, one entry per CDR3 protein. Of some 13,000 distinct CDR3 sequences detected, around 33% appear once; the ten largest clones hold less than 45%. Here the sequenced sample was PBMCs, taken before or after stereotactic body radiation therapy (not recorded which). These receptors all come from a donor aged 50 or older with non-small cell lung cancer.

Notes on this clonotype: An end of the junction differs from the germline gene, which may be a read error. V usage is TRBV7-9 and J usage is TRBJ1-2, with unresolved D. Germline V gene sequence: CDR1 SEHNR, CDR2 FQNEAQ (reference sequence). The CDR3 has 14 amino acids. The CDR3 is CASKALLANFGYTF. Here the CDR3 DNA reads TGTGCCAGCAAGGCGCTTTTAGCTAACTTTGGCTACACCTTC.

This clonotype was observed at least ten times. This rearrangement joins TRBV18 to TRBJ2-5; unclear D gene. Judging by the DNA end, TRBJ2-1 fits better; the J call may be wrong. Germline V CDR1 and CDR2: KGHSH, LQKENI. The CDR3 loop spans 15 amino acids. The CDR3 loop is CASSPPRVVRNEQFF. CDR3 in DNA: TGTGCCAGCTCACCGCCTCGGGTTGTACGCAATGAGCAGTTCTTC.

This clonotype qualifies as medium-sized. The chain couples TRBV6-5 to TRBJ1-2; D is unresolved. Germline assignment: CDR1 MNHEY and CDR2 SVGAGI. Trimming removed 4 bases at V and 7 bases at J, with 16 bases between. The CDR3 runs to 14 residues. In DNA form, the CDR3 reads TGTGCCAGCAGTTCTAGGTCAGAACAACCTGGCTACACCTTC. Residues: CASSSRSEQPGYTF.

Regarding this clonotype: A clone one base away is much larger, so this may be a read error. The chain's CDR3 is CAGSQGRNDRSGSNVLTF. The CDR3 bases are TGTGCCGGCAGCCAAGGGAGGAATGATCGCTCTGGGTCCAACGTCCTGACTTTC. This sequence joins TRBV3-1 and TRBJ2-6; D may be TRBD2 (6 bases). This CDR3 region has 18 residues. Germline V gene sequence: CDR1 LGHDT, CDR2 YNNKEL (reference sequence). Full variable domain (outside the CDR3, taken from reference TRBV3-1 and TRBJ2-6): DTAVSQTPKYLVTQMGNDKSIKCEQNLGHDTMYWYKQDSKKFLKIMFSYNNKELIINETVPNRFSPKSPDKAHLNLHINSLELGDSAVYFCAGSQGRNDRSGSNVLTFGAGSRLTVL.

This clonotype was detected many times. The chain employs TRBV19 and TRBJ1-4, with TRBD1 identical over 10 bases. This CDR3 is 14 amino acids long. V lost 5 bases, J lost 7 bases, and 4 bases stayed unmatched. CDR1 LNHDA and CDR2 SQIVND come from the germline V gene (reference sequence). CDR3 DNA sequence: TGTGCCAGTAGTGGGACAGGGGTACCTGAAAAACTGTTTTTT. Translated, it gives CASSGTGVPEKLFF.

This clonotype has a count of ten or more. The chain employs TRBV10-3 and TRBJ2-7, with 11 bases matching TRBD2. The trim removed 5 bases at V and 6 bases at J, leaving 9 bases unmatched. Germline CDR1 reads ENHRY; CDR2 reads SYGVKD. This CDR3 is 15 amino acids long. The CDR3 region is CAISPPLAGGPEQYF. The CDR3 nucleotides are TGTGCCATCAGTCCCCCCCTAGCGGGAGGTCCCGAGCAGTACTTC.

This clonotype was seen ten or more times. The V call is TRBV7-3, the J call TRBJ2-5; D is undetermined. This CDR3 has 13 residues. Germline V gene sequence: CDR1 SGHTA, CDR2 FQGTGA. Trimming stripped 1 base from V and 4 bases from J, with 7 bases between. CDR3 residues: CASSLNPGETQYF. The CDR3 DNA reads as TGTGCCAGCAGCTTAAATCCCGGAGAGACCCAGTACTTC.

The chain has TRBV6-2 or TRBV6-3 and TRBJ1-6; D might be TRBD1 (5 bases). This CDR3 spans 16 amino acids. Germline V CDR1 and CDR2: MNHEY, SVGEGT. Trimming stripped 5 bases from V and 6 bases from J, with 17 bases between. This chain's CDR3 is CASSERGGGPNSPLHF. The CDR3 bases are TGTGCCAGCAGTGAAAGGGGTGGGGGTCCTAATTCACCCCTCCACTTT.

This chain links TRBV6-2 or TRBV6-3 with TRBJ2-6; possible D gene TRBD1, 5 bases. In germline, CDR1 is MNHEY, CDR2 SVGEGT. The length of the CDR3 is 15 residues. The V end was cut by 10 bases, the J end by 19 bases, with 32 bases between. This CDR3 is CATKPAESGANVPTF. The DNA for the CDR3 is TGTGCCACAAAACCCGCGGAATCTGGGGCCAACGTCCCTACTTTC.

This chain uses TRBV6-1 with TRBJ2-7, with 10 positions matching TRBD1. V trimming: 3 bases; J trimming: 4 bases; junction bases outside the gene matches: 0. Germline V lookup: CDR1 MNHNS, CDR2 SASEGT. This CDR3 has 13 residues. CDR3 in amino acids: CASSEDRGYEQYF. The CDR3 DNA reads as TGTGCCAGCAGTGAGGACAGGGGGTACGAGCAGTACTTC.

This clonotype has a count of ten or more. The V gene is TRBV6-1, the J gene TRBJ2-3; D remains unclear. Trimming removed 6 bases from V and 3 bases from J, with 4 bases in between. This CDR3 has 11 residues. The germline V gene has CDR1 MNHNS and CDR2 SASEGT. The CDR3 DNA follows: TGTGCCAGCAGAACGACAGATACGCAGTATTTT. It translates to CASRTTDTQYF.

Turning to this clonotype: A far larger clone is one base from this, pointing to a likely read error. The chain uses TRBV28 and TRBJ2-7; D is possibly TRBD2 (5 bases). Trimming cost V 2 bases and J 7 bases, with 15 bases left between them. The CDR3 extends over 14 amino acids. From germline, CDR1 is MDHEN and CDR2 SYDVKM. CDR3 residues: CASSLNTDYNEQYF. The DNA for the CDR3 is TGTGCCAGCAGTTTAAATACAGACTACAATGAGCAGTACTTC.

This clonotype appeared many times. This chain uses TRBV5-8 with TRBJ1-4; D remains unclear. V was shortened by 4 bases and J by 4 bases, with 14 bases between the two germline ends. CDR1 is SGHTS, CDR2 YDEGEE, per germline. This CDR3 spans 15 amino acids. The CDR3 DNA reads TGTGCCAGCAGCCTGTCCGTGACCCTTAATGAAAAACTGTTTTTT. Translating gives CASSLSVTLNEKLFF.

As to this clonotype: At one end the junction does not follow the germline gene, possibly because of a read error. The chain has TRBV28 and TRBJ1-2; D gene ambiguous. The germline V gene has CDR1 MDHEN and CDR2 SYDVKM. This CDR3 has 12 amino acids. The CDR3 is CVSSPGGVGYTF. Written as DNA, the CDR3 is TGTGTCAGCAGTCCCGGTGGGGTAGGTTACACCTTC.

This clonotype appeared many times. This chain links TRBV19 with TRBJ1-3; no clear D gene. The CDR3 contains 12 residues. V gave up 6 bases and J gave up 4 bases, with 7 bases separating them. Looked up from germline, CDR1 is LNHDA and CDR2 is SQIVND (reference sequence). CDR3 region: CASSPVGNTIYF. The CDR3 DNA sequence: TGTGCCAGTAGCCCTGTGGGAAACACCATATATTTT.

This clonotype was detected many times. The chain recombines TRBV7-8 with TRBJ2-5; the match to TRBD2 covers 7 bases. The germline gives CDR1 SGHVS, CDR2 FQNEAQ. V lost 4 bases, J lost 1 base, and 9 bases stayed unmatched. The CDR3 spans 16 residues. The CDR3 DNA is TGTGCCAGCAGCTCGCGCCTGAGCGGGGCCCAAGAGACCCAGTACTTC. This translates into CASSSRLSGAQETQYF.

This clonotype was observed many times. The V and J genes are TRBV18 and TRBJ2-7, with 8 bases aligning to TRBD1. The CDR3 spans 14 residues. The V gene's germline CDR1 is KGHSH and CDR2 LQKENI. J gave up 2 bases and V 5 bases, and 5 bases lay outside the gene matches. DNA for the CDR3: TGTGCCAGCTCATTTCCAGGGGGCCCCTACGAGCAGTACTTC. Its translation is CASSFPGGPYEQYF.